This TCR beta chain comes out of a study of shared clonotypes between healthy human individuals. The wider study: Per donor, CD8 memory used one plate, CD8 naive used two, CD4 memory used three and CD4 naive used three. Points from the study as a whole: Shared across a few donors were around 5% of the naive CD4 clonotypes.

The CDR3 length is 18 residues. TCRdb keeps only in-frame clones here, not all; method: immunoSEQ multiplex PCR. The sample lists over a million clones; approximately 98% were seen once. About this clone: As yet, its antigen is unknown.

The origin of this receptor is a man aged 30 to 45 in good health. The specimen sequenced was naive CD4+ T cells sorted from blood. Subset meaning: CD45RA+ positively selected. The chain carries TRBV21-1 and TRBJ2-2; the table assigns TRBD2, which was not confirmed against the DNA. TRBV21-1 has pseudogene status. The CDR3 DNA reads TGTGCCAGCACCTCCGGGACTAGCGGGAGACAGTACACCGGGGAGCTGTTTTTT. Translation gives CASTSGTSGRQYTGELFF.